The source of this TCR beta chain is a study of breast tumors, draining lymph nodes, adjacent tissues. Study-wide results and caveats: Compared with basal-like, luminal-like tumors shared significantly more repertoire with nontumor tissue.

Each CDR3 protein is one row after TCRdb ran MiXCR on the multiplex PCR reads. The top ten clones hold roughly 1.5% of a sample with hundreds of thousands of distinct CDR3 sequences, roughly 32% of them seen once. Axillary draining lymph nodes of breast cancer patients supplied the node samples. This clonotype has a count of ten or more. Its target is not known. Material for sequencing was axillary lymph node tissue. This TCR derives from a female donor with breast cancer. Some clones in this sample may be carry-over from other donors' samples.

The DNA of the CDR3 is TGTGCCAGCAGCCCTCAACAGGGGATAGAGACCCAGTACTTC. It is translated as CASSPQQGIETQYF. The J gene is TRBJ2-5, the V gene TRBV7-2; 7 bases are a match to TRBD1. Looked up from germline, CDR1 is SGHTA and CDR2 is FQGNSA. The V and J ends lost 5 bases and 4 bases, in that order; junction bases with no gene match: 7. The CDR3 sequence is 14 residues long. The full variable domain, its missing parts supplied by reference TRBV7-2 and TRBJ2-5, is GAGVSQSPSNKVTEKGKDVELRCDPISGHTALYWYRQSLGQGLEFLIYFQGNSAPDKSGLPSDRFSAERTGGSVSTLTIQRTQQEDSAVYLCASSPQQGIETQYFGPGTRLLVL.